This is a list of T cell receptor beta chains from one sample in a study of blood T cells in healthy people across ages. Each CDR3 protein gets one entry after TCRdb re-called the 5' RACE reads with MiXCR. This table has 1.5 million to 2 million distinct CDR3 sequences, approximately 28% appearing once. The specimen sequenced was blood. The receptors shown here come from a woman aged 25 to 45 in good health. CDR3s include the opening cysteine and the closing phenylalanine or tryptophan. D genes are given only for firm matches. For some rows the clone size is stated as once, few or many, or as a class when expanded; others skip it.

d_gene	abundance	v_gene	j_gene	CDR3aa	CDR3nt
TRBD1	many	TRBV12-3/TRBV12-4	TRBJ2-7	CASSRRTGGYEQYF	TGTGCCAGCTCACGACGGACAGGGGGCTACGAGCAGTACTTC
NA	NA	TRBV5-1	TRBJ2-5	CAGSWDLGETQYF	TGCGCCGGCAGCTGGGACCTGGGAGAGACCCAGTACTTC
TRBD1	NA	TRBV28	TRBJ1-1	CASSPPGTGGGKAFF	TGTGCCAGCAGTCCACCCGGGACAGGGGGCGGGAAAGCTTTCTTT
TRBD1	once	TRBV28	TRBJ2-1	CASSADRDLYNEQFF	TGTGCCAGCAGTGCTGACAGGGATTTGTACAATGAGCAGTTCTTC
TRBD1	NA	TRBV6-5	TRBJ1-1	CASSPDRAEAFF	TGTGCCAGCAGTCCTGACAGGGCCGAAGCTTTCTTT
NA	many	TRBV5-1	TRBJ2-7	CASSAETPSYEQYF	TGCGCCAGCAGCGCAGAAACTCCTTCCTACGAGCAGTACTTC
NA	few	TRBV19	TRBJ2-7	CASSTGRYYEQYF	TGTGCCAGTAGTACTGGACGGTACTACGAGCAGTACTTC
NA	few	TRBV12-3/TRBV12-4	TRBJ2-1	CASSAYRGGDYNEQFF	TGTGCCAGCAGTGCCTACAGGGGAGGTGATTACAATGAGCAGTTCTTC
NA	NA	TRBV5-1	TRBJ2-3	CASSRIAGTDTQYF	TGCGCCAGCAGCCGGATAGCTGGTACAGATACGCAGTATTTT
TRBD1	NA	TRBV10-2	TRBJ1-5	CASKQGYQPQHF	TGCGCCAGCAAACAGGGGTATCAGCCCCAGCATTTT
TRBD1	few	TRBV20-1	TRBJ2-1	CSAQPGQGVNEQFF	TGCAGTGCTCAACCGGGACAGGGTGTTAATGAGCAGTTCTTC
NA	few	TRBV7-3	TRBJ1-6	CASSLTRSSPLHF	TGTGCCAGCAGCTTAACAAGGAGCTCACCCCTCCACTTT
NA	NA	TRBV12-3/TRBV12-4	TRBJ2-1	CASADSMNTGEQFF	TGTGCCAGCGCGGACTCGATGAACACCGGGGAGCAGTTCTTC
NA	NA	TRBV6-5	TRBJ1-6	CASSYSGVNSPRHF	TGTGCCAGCAGTTACTCTGGGGTGAATTCACCCCGCCACTTT
TRBD2	NA	TRBV7-6	TRBJ2-1	CASGLGAGGSNEQFF	TGTGCCAGCGGTTTAGGGGCGGGAGGGAGCAATGAGCAGTTCTTC
NA	NA	TRBV29-1	TRBJ1-2	CALRSGDYGYTF	TGCGCCCTTAGGTCGGGGGACTATGGCTACACCTTC
TRBD2	few	TRBV2	TRBJ2-3	CASREALAGLEDTQYF	TGTGCCAGCAGGGAGGCACTAGCGGGGTTGGAAGATACGCAGTATTTT
NA	few	TRBV28	TRBJ1-2	CASSPPGSDDYGYTF	TGTGCCAGCAGTCCACCCGGGTCTGATGACTATGGCTACACCTTC
NA	NA	TRBV12-3/TRBV12-4	TRBJ1-2	CATRRLLYGYTF	TGTGCCACCAGAAGGCTTCTCTATGGCTACACCTTC
NA	NA	TRBV4-1	TRBJ1-2	CASGQSGGEKGYGYTF	TGCGCCAGCGGCCAGAGTGGGGGGGAAAAGGGCTATGGCTACACCTTC
NA	many	TRBV29-1	TRBJ2-5	CSVPQEGQETQYF	TGCAGCGTGCCCCAGGAGGGCCAAGAGACCCAGTACTTC
NA	NA	TRBV29-1	TRBJ2-1	CSGRRAANEQFF	TGCAGCGGTAGGCGGGCCGCCAATGAGCAGTTCTTC
NA	few	TRBV7-9	TRBJ2-3	CASSLSKQALNTQYF	TGTGCCAGCAGCTTAAGTAAGCAGGCTTTAAATACGCAGTATTTT
NA	once	TRBV7-2	TRBJ1-1	CASSFPNIGNTEAFF	TGTGCCAGCAGCTTCCCAAATATTGGGAACACTGAAGCTTTCTTT
NA	few	TRBV7-2	TRBJ1-6	CASSSGRGLSPLHF	TGTGCCAGCAGTTCAGGGCGGGGTTTGTCACCCCTCCACTTT
TRBD1	NA	TRBV9	TRBJ2-1	CASSVEDRYNEQFF	TGTGCCAGCAGCGTAGAGGACAGGTACAATGAGCAGTTCTTC
NA	NA	TRBV9	TRBJ2-2	CASSDSSGELFF	TGTGCCAGCAGCGATAGTAGCGGGGAGCTGTTTTTT
NA	once	TRBV2	TRBJ2-2	CASSVRGAILNTGELFF	TGTGCCAGCAGTGTTCGGGGGGCGATTCTGAACACCGGGGAGCTGTTTTTT
NA	NA	TRBV20-1	TRBJ1-5	CSARVGTFGNQPQHF	TGCAGTGCTAGAGTAGGGACATTCGGCAATCAGCCCCAGCATTTT
NA	few	TRBV2	TRBJ2-7	CASSEGQVGSHEQYF	TGTGCCAGCAGTGAAGGTCAAGTGGGGTCGCACGAGCAGTACTTC
NA	NA	TRBV29-1	TRBJ1-1	CSVEDLGVGEAFF	TGCAGCGTTGAAGATCTGGGGGTGGGGGAAGCTTTCTTT
NA	few	TRBV5-4	TRBJ2-1	CASSSKWGNQDGAGEQFF	TGTGCCAGCAGCTCGAAATGGGGGAACCAGGATGGGGCGGGCGAGCAGTTCTTC
NA	many	TRBV4-1	TRBJ2-7	CASSQPGQPGEQYF	TGCGCCAGCAGCCAGCCGGGACAACCGGGGGAGCAGTACTTC
NA	many	TRBV2	TRBJ2-7	CASSERQGTYEQYF	TGTGCCAGCAGTGAGAGGCAGGGGACCTACGAGCAGTACTTC
TRBD1	NA	TRBV7-9	TRBJ2-5	CASFRDSVQETQYF	TGTGCCAGTTTTCGGGACAGCGTACAAGAGACCCAGTACTTC
NA	NA	TRBV5-1	TRBJ1-1	CASSLERRAEAFF	TGCGCCAGCAGCTTGGAACGCAGGGCTGAAGCTTTCTTT
TRBD2	many	TRBV5-1	TRBJ2-7	CASSLGRTSGSEQYF	TGCGCCAGCAGCTTGGGTCGGACTAGCGGCAGCGAGCAGTACTTC
NA	NA	TRBV7-9	TRBJ2-3	CASSVFGGTDTQYF	TGTGCCAGCAGCGTCTTTGGGGGTACAGATACGCAGTATTTT
TRBD1	NA	TRBV4-1	TRBJ1-6	CASSQPTGTVSPLHF	TGCGCCAGCAGCCAACCTACCGGGACAGTTTCACCCCTCCACTTT
NA	few	TRBV21-1	TRBJ1-2	CASSKTGHGYTF	TGTGCCAGCAGCAAGACAGGGCATGGCTACACCTTC
TRBD2	NA	TRBV12-3/TRBV12-4	TRBJ2-3	CASSPVVTGGPGTDTQYF	TGTGCCAGCAGCCCCGTGGTAACGGGGGGGCCAGGCACAGATACGCAGTATTTT
NA	NA	TRBV24-1	TRBJ2-5	CATSDPGGRRETQYF	TGTGCCACCAGTGATCCAGGGGGGCGAAGGGAGACCCAGTACTTC
NA	many	TRBV29-1	TRBJ1-2	CSGKGWNYGYTF	TGCAGCGGAAAGGGTTGGAACTATGGCTACACCTTC
TRBD1	NA	TRBV28	TRBJ2-7	CASSSRWDRGSYEQYF	TGTGCCAGCAGTTCGCGGTGGGACAGGGGATCCTACGAGCAGTACTTC
NA	few	TRBV4-2	TRBJ2-7	CASSQELIYEQYF	TGTGCCAGCAGCCAAGAACTGATCTACGAGCAGTACTTC
NA	few	TRBV12-3/TRBV12-4	TRBJ2-2	CASSVSGNTGELFF	TGTGCCAGCAGTGTAAGCGGGAACACCGGGGAGCTGTTTTTT